The present TCR beta chain was sequenced within a study of blood T cells in healthy people across ages. Trimming shortened V by 5 bases and J by 6 bases, and 17 bases separated the two germline ends. Germline-derived CDR1 and CDR2 are MNHEY and SVGEGT. This CDR3 comprises 15 residues. Isolated PBMCs totaled at least 7 million in each sample. This clonotype appeared a few times. Its target is unknown. Study observations and caveats: Observed TCR beta diversity per million T cells went down as age went up. This fall followed a roughly linear course with age.

Combining a sample-barcoded 5' primer with a J-beta primer mix, a second PCR ran for roughly 6 to 12 cycles. TCRdb processed the 5' RACE reads anew with MiXCR; each CDR3 protein has one entry. Of over 1,300,000 distinct CDR3 sequences in the sample, approximately 59% were seen once. The sample taken for sequencing was blood. The V gene is TRBV6-2 or TRBV6-3, the J gene TRBJ2-1, with D unclear. The sequence was collected from a man in his late teens or twenties in good health. CDR3 bases: TGTGCCAGCAGTCCCGTAGTAGCTGTCGGCAATGAGCAGTTCTTC. The encoded protein is CASSPVVAVGNEQFF.